Below, one T cell receptor beta chain is given with its context. Its specificity is unknown. Germline V gene sequence: CDR1 LNHNV, CDR2 YYDKDF (reference sequence). Trimming shortened V by 3 bases and J by 5 bases, and 11 bases separated the two germline ends. This CDR3 spans 14 amino acids. The study ran its PCR with 60 Vbeta and 13 Jbeta primers. The assay was immunoSEQ multiplex PCR, and TCRdb's table has in-frame clones only and misses some. This table has tens of thousands of clones, about two thirds appearing once. The sample comes from a study of cytomegalovirus exposure and HLA in healthy donors. Findings and limits, study-wide: The records held CMV serostatus as the only immune exposure information. According to a later analysis, most TCR beta chains associated with CMV appeared HLA-restricted. Differences between HLA loci emerged in a later analysis of TCR association rates, with DRB1 most and HLA-C fewest.

The sequence was obtained from a woman aged 40 to 49 in good health and CMV-seropositive. This chain joins TRBV15 and TRBJ1-5; tentatively, D is TRBD1 (6 bases). The sequenced sample consisted of PBMCs. The CDR3 coding sequence is TGTGCCACCAGCAGCGCAGGGGCTTATCAGCCCCAGCATTTT. Protein product: CATSSAGAYQPQHF.